This T cell receptor (beta chain) was retrieved from a study of cytomegalovirus exposure and HLA in healthy donors. Points from the study as a whole: The analysis excluded some indistinguishable V segments, including TRBV6-2 and TRBV6-3.

Germline V gene data show CDR1 as GTSNPN and CDR2 as SVGIG (reference sequence). Trimming shortened V by 5 bases and J by 3 bases, and 14 bases separated the two germline ends. This CDR3 has 13 residues. Although they were nominally healthy when sampled, donors likely had unrecorded immune exposures. The PCR was carried out with 60 Vbeta primers and 13 Jbeta primers. Sequenced by immunoSEQ multiplex PCR; TCRdb stores in-frame clones only, minus some. The sample has fewer than 120,000 clones; approximately 79% are singletons. Notes on this clone: What it binds is unknown.

Sequencing input: PBMCs. The receptor was isolated from a man aged 25 to 45 in good health and CMV-seropositive. The chain joins TRBV30 to TRBJ2-7; D might be TRBD1 (6 bases). CDR3 region: CAWAPGRGYEQYF. For the CDR3, the DNA is TGTGCCTGGGCCCCTGGCAGGGGCTACGAGCAGTACTTC.